This TCR beta chain was obtained from a study of CD8 T cells in ankylosing spondylitis (dated by TCRdb to about 2017). Background for the entire study: T cell receptor beta repertoires were profiled in healthy donors and ankylosing spondylitis patients so that disease-linked TCR variants could be found. Peripheral blood was sampled, and synovial fluid was additionally collected from ankylosing spondylitis patients. The full study cohort was made up of about two dozen ankylosing spondylitis patients and about a hundred healthy donors. The research as a whole found: The disease-linked clones were reported to be significantly enriched in matched synovial fluid samples from ankylosing spondylitis patients. The disease-linked clones showed a CD8+ phenotype and occurred at relatively low frequencies in peripheral blood. A TCR beta motif of 7 or 8 highly homologous amino acid variants appeared characteristic of blood from ankylosing spondylitis patients. Some of the motif variants had been reported before in the synovial fluid and blood of reactive arthritis patients, a finding that suggests common disease-initiation mechanisms.

From its cysteine to its phenylalanine, the CDR3 spans 17 amino acids. Only CDR3 DNA is held: 51 bases, read in frame from base 1. Unmatched junction bases come to 17, with V trimmed by 0 bases and J by 9 bases. The germline V gene specifies SQVTM as CDR1 and ANQGSEA as CDR2. This clonotype has more than one count but fewer than ten. Its binding antigen is unknown. No base qualities exist here, and no much larger clone lies one base off it. TCRdb names Illumina HiSeq 2500 as the instrument used. Quantitative 5'-RACE with molecular barcodes was the method used to prepare the TCR beta libraries. Turning to the authors' computational methods: A new computational method, built on a probabilistic model of VDJ rearrangement, was used to identify disease-linked TCR variants. TCRdb took the public reads, trimmed them with fastp at Q25, ran MiXCR for clone calling and kept in-frame beta chains. Every CDR3 protein is listed once, alongside the most common genes and DNA of its rows. The authors' filters were not applied to this entry. The sample contains 270,000 or so distinct CDR3 sequences, approximately 20% of them found a single time. Together, the top ten hold around 30% of the sample.

This TCR was recovered from a male donor with ankylosing spondylitis or in good health (not recorded which). Sequencing was done on a sample of blood, either unsorted or a sorted T cell fraction (not recorded which). The chain couples TRBV29-1 to TRBJ2-1, with 7 junctional bases fitting TRBD2. Read as DNA, the sequence is TGCAGCGTTGAAGATGGGACGCTAGCGGAACCTTTCAGTGAGCAGTTCTTC. Its amino acids are CSVEDGTLAEPFSEQFF.